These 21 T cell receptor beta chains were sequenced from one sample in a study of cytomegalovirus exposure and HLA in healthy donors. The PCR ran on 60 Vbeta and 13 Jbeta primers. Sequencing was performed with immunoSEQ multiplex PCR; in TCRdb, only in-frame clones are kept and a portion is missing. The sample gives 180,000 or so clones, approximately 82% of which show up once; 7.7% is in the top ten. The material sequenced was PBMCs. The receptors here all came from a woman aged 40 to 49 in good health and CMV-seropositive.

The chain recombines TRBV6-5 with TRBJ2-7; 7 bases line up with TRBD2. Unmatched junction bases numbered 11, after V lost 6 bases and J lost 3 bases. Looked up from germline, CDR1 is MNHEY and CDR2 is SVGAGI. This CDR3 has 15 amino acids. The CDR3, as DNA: TGTGCCAGCAGCTCTCGGGCAGCGGGAAACTACGAGCAGTACTTC. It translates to CASSSRAAGNYEQYF.

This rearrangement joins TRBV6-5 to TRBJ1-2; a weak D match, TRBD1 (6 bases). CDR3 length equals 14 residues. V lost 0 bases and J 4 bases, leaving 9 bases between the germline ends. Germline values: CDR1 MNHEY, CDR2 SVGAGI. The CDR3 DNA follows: TGTGCCAGCAGTTACTCGCAGGGGTTCTATGGCTACACCTTC. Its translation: CASSYSQGFYGYTF.

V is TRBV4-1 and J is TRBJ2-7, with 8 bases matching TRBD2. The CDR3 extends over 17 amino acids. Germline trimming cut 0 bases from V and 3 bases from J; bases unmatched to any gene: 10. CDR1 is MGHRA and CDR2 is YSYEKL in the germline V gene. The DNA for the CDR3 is TGCGCCAGCAGCCAAGATGTCCTAGCGGGTATTTTCTACGAGCAGTACTTC. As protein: CASSQDVLAGIFYEQYF.

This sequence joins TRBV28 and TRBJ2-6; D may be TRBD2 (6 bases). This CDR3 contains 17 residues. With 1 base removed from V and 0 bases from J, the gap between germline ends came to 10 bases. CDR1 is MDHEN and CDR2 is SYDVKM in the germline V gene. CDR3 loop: CASSLSGGGSGANVLTF. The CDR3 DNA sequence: TGTGCCAGCAGTTTATCCGGGGGAGGCTCTGGGGCCAACGTCCTGACTTTC.

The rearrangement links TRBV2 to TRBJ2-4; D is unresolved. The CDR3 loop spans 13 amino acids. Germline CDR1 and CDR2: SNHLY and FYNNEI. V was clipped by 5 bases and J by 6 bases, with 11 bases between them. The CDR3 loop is CASSLSGGNIQYF. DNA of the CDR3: TGTGCCAGCAGTTTATCCGGCGGAAACATTCAGTACTTC.

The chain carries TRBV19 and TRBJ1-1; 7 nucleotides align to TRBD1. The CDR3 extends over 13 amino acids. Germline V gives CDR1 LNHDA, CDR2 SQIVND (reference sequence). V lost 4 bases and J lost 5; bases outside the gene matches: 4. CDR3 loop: CASSNTGETEAFF. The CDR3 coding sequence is TGTGCCAGTAGTAATACAGGGGAAACTGAAGCTTTCTTT. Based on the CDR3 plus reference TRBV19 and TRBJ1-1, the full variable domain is DGGITQSPKYLFRKEGQNVTLSCEQNLNHDAMYWYRQDPGQGLRLIYYSQIVNDFQKGDIAEGYSVSREKKESFPLTVTSAQKNPTAFYLCASSNTGETEAFFGQGTRLTVV.

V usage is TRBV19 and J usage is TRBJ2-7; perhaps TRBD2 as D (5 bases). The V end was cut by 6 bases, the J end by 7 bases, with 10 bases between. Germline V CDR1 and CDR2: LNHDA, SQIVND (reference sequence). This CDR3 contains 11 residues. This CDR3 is CASSGVSEQYF. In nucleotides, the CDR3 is TGTGCCAGTAGCGGGGTTAGTGAGCAGTACTTC.

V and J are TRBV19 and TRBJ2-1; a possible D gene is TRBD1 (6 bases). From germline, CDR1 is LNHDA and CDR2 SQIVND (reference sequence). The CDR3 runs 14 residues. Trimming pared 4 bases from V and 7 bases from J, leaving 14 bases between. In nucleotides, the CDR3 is TGTGCCAGTAGTACGGGACACCGGAGGAATGAGCAGTTCTTC. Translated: CASSTGHRRNEQFF.

DNA for the CDR3: TGTGCCAGCAGCGTAGGAACAGGGGGATTCAACGAGCAGTACTTC. Its translation is CASSVGTGGFNEQYF. The chain employs TRBV9 and TRBJ2-7; TRBD1 agrees at 8 bases. The V and J ends lost 0 bases and 5 bases, in that order; junction bases with no gene match: 7. The germline CDR1 and CDR2 sequences are SGDLS and YYNGEE. The CDR3 is 15 amino acids.

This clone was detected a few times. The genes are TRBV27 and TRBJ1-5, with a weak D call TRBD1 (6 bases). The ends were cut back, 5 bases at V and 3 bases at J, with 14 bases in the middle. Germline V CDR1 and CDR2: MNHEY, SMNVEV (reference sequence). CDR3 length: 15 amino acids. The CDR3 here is CASSKTGWNNQPQHF. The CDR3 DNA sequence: TGTGCCAGCAGTAAAACAGGGTGGAACAATCAGCCCCAGCATTTT.

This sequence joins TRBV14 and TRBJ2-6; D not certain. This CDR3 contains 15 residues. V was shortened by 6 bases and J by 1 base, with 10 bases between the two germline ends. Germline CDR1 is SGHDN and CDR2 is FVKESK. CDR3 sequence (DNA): TGTGCCAGCAGTCGCGCCGGTTCTGGGGCCAACGTCCTGACTTTC. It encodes CASSRAGSGANVLTF. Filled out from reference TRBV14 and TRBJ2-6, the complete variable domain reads EAGVTQFPSHSVIEKGQTVTLRCDPISGHDNLYWYRRVMGKEIKFLLHFVKESKQDESGMPNNRFLAERTGGTYSTLKVQPAELEDSGVYFCASSRAGSGANVLTFGAGSRLTVL.

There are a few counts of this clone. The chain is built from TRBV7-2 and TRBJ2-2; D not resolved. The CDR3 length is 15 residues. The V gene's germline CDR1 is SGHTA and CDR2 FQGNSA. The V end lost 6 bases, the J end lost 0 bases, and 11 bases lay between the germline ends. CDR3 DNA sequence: TGTGCCAGCAGTTGGGCAATCGCGAACACCGGGGAGCTGTTTTTT. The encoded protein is CASSWAIANTGELFF.

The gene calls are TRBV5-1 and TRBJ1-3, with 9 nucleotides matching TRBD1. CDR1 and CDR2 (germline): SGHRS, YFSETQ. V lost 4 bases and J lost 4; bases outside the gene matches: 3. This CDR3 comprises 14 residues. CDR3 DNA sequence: TGCGCCAGCAGCCCGGGACAGGGCGGAAACACCATATATTTT. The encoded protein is CASSPGQGGNTIYF.

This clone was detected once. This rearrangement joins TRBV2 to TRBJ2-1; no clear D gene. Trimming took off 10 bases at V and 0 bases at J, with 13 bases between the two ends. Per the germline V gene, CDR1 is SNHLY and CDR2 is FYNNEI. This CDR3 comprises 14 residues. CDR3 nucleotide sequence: TGTGCCACCCGTACAGAGAGCTCCTACAATGAGCAGTTCTTC. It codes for CATRTESSYNEQFF.

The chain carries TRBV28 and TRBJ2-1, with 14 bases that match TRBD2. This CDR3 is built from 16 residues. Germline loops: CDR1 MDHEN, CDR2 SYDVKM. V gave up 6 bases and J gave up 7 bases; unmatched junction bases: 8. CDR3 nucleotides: TGTGCCAGCAGGGGGACGGGACTAGCGGGAGTTAATGAGCAGTTCTTC. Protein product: CASRGTGLAGVNEQFF.

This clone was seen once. For the CDR3, the DNA is TGTGCCAGCAGCGTAGATGGCGGGGTGCCTTCCGAGCAGTACTTC. Protein product: CASSVDGGVPSEQYF. V is TRBV9 and J is TRBJ2-7; perhaps TRBD2 as D (6 bases). The germline V gene encodes CDR1 SGDLS and CDR2 YYNGEE. The V gene lost 0 bases and the J gene lost 6 bases, with 16 bases spanning the gap. CDR3 length: 15 residues.

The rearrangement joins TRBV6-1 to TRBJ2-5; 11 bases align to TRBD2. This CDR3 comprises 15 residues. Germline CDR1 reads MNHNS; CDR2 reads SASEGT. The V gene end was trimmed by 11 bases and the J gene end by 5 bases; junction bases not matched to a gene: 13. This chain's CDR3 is CAGDSGRARGETQYF. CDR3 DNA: TGTGCCGGCGATAGCGGGAGGGCCCGGGGGGAGACCCAGTACTTC.

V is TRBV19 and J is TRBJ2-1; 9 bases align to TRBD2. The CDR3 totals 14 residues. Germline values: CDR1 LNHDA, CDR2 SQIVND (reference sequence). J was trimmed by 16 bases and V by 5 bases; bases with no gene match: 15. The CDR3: CASSWAVAGERSFF. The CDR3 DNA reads TGTGCCAGTAGTTGGGCGGTAGCGGGAGAAAGGAGTTTCTTC.

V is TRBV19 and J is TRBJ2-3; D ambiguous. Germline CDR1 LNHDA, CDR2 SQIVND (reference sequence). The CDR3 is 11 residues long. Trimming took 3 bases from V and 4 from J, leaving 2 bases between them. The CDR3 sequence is CASSISDTQYF. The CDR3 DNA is TGTGCCAGTAGTATCTCAGATACGCAGTATTTT.

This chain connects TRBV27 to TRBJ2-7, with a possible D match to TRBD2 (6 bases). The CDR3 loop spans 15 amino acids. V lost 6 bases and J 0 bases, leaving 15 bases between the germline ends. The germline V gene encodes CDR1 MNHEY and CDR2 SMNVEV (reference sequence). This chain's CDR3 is CASSDRDGSSYEQYF. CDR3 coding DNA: TGTGCCAGCAGCGACCGGGACGGGAGCTCCTACGAGCAGTACTTC.

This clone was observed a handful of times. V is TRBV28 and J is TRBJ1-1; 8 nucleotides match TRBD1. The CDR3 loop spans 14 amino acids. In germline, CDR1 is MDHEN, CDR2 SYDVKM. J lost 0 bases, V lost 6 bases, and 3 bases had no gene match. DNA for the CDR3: TGTGCCAGCAGGCCGGGACAGGTGAACACTGAAGCTTTCTTT. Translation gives CASRPGQVNTEAFF. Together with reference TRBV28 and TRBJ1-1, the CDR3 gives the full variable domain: DVKVTQSSRYLVKRTGEKVFLECVQDMDHENMFWYRQDPGLGLRLIYFSYDVKMKEKGDIPEGYSVSREKKERFSLILESASTNQTSMYLCASRPGQVNTEAFFGQGTRLTVV.